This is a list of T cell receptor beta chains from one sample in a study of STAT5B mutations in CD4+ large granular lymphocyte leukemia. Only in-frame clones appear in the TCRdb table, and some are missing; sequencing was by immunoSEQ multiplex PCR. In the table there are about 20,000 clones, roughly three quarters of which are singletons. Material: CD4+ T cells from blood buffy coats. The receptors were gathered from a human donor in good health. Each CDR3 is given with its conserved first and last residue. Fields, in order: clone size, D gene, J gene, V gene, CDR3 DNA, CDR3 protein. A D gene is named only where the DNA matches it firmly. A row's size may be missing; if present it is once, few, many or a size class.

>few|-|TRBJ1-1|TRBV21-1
TGTGCCAGCAGCAAACGTGGCGATGGGGCCCTGGGCACTGAAGCTTTCTTT
CASSKRGDGALGTEAFF
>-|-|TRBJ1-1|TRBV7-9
TGTGCCAGCCTCGCGGGGTACAGAACGAACACTGAAGCTTTCTTT
CASLAGYRTNTEAFF
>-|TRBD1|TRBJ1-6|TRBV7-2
TGTGCCAGCAGCCTCCTGGGACAGGGTTCACCCCTCCACTTT
CASSLLGQGSPLHF
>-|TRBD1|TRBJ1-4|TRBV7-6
TGTGCCAGCAGCTTAAGGCCAGGGGGAACTAATGAAAAACTGTTTTTT
CASSLRPGGTNEKLFF
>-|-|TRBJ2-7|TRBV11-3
TGTGCCAGCAGCTTAGAAGGTCTAAAATACGAGCAGTACTTC
CASSLEGLKYEQYF
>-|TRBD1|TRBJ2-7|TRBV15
TGTGCCACCAGCAGAGACGGACAGGCCTACGAGCAGTACTTC
CATSRDGQAYEQYF
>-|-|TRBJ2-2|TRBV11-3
TGTGCCAGCAGCGTAAAGAGGGGGAAGTTGTTTTTT
CASSVKRGKLFF
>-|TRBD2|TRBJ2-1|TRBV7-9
TGTGCCAGCAGCTTGAGCGGGGAATACTACAATGAGCAGTTCTTC
CASSLSGEYYNEQFF
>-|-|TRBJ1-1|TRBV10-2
TGCGCCAGCACTGTACAGGGTAACACTGAAGCTTTCTTT
CASTVQGNTEAFF
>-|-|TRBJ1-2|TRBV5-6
TGTGCCAGCAGCCCACGACAGGTAGCTGCTGTCTATGGCTACACCTTC
CASSPRQVAAVYGYTF
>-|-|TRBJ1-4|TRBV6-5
TGTGCCAGCAGGACGGGGGCGGCTAATGAAAAACTGTTTTTT
CASRTGAANEKLFF
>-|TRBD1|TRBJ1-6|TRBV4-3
TGCGCCAGCCGGGACAGGGAGATGAGCGGTTCACCCCTCCACTTT
CASRDREMSGSPLHF
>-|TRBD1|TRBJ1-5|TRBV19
TGTGCCAGTAGGCGGGACAGGAATCAGCCCCAGCATTTT
CASRRDRNQPQHF
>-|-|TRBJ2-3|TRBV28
TGTGCCAGCAGTTTTGCAGGGATGACAGATACGCAGTATTTT
CASSFAGMTDTQYF
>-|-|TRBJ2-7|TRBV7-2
TGTGCCAGCAGCACGAAGAGGGGTAGTTCTTGGTACGAGCAGTACTTC
CASSTKRGSSWYEQYF
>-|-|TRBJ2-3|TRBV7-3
TGTGCCAGCAGCTTAGACTACACAGATACGCAGTATTTT
CASSLDYTDTQYF
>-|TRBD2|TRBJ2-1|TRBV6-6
TGTGCCATTTCAAGCGGGAGGTCCCACAATGAGCAGTTCTTC
CAISSGRSHNEQFF
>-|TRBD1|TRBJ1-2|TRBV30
TGTGCCTGGAGTGTACGCCAGGGGGCGGCCTACCCCTATACCGGGGGGGACTATGGCTACACCTTC
CAWSVRQGAAYPYTGGDYGYTF
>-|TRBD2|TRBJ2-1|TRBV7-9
TGTGCCAGCCGACTAGCGGGAGGCAATGAGCAGTTCTTC
CASRLAGGNEQFF
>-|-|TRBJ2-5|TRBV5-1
TGCGCCAGCAGCTTAAACAGGGCCCAAGAGACCCAGTACTTC
CASSLNRAQETQYF
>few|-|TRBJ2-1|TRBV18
TGTGCCAGCTCACCGACTGCGGGACTCAACACCTACAATGAGCAGTTCTTC
CASSPTAGLNTYNEQFF
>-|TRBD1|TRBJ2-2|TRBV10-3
TGTGCCATCAGCCGGGACAGGGGTTCCGGGGAGCTGTTTTTT
CAISRDRGSGELFF
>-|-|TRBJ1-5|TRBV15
TGTGCCACCAGCAGAGAAGGGGTATATCAGCCCCAGCATTTT
CATSREGVYQPQHF
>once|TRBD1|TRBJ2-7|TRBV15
TGTGCCACCAGCAGAAGGACAGGGGGCGTACACGAGCAGTACTTC
CATSRRTGGVHEQYF
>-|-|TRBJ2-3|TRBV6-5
TGTGCCACGTCTGCTACCGCGGGAACGCAGTATTTT
CATSATAGTQYF
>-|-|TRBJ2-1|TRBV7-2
TGTGCCAGCAGCTTAGGCGGACCAACGAGTGAGCAGTTCTTC
CASSLGGPTSEQFF
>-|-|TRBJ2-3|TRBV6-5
TGTGCCAGCAGGGGGGGAGCCCCCACAGATACGCAGTATTTT
CASRGGAPTDTQYF
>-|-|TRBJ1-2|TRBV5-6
TGTGCCAGCAGCTGGGGGGAGGGGACGAAAAACTATGGCTACACCTTC
CASSWGEGTKNYGYTF
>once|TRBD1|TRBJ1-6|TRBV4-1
TGCGCCAGCAGCCCGCCGGGACAGGGGGAATCACCCCTCCACTTT
CASSPPGQGESPLHF
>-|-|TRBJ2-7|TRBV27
TGTGCCAGCAGTTTAGTGGGGGGCGAGCAGTACTTC
CASSLVGGEQYF
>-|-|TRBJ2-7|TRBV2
TGTGCCAGCAGTTCTCCCTACGAGCAGTACTTC
CASSSPYEQYF
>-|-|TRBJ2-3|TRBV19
TGTGCCAGTAGCCTGGCGGGGGCCCTTACAGATACGCAGTATTTT
CASSLAGALTDTQYF
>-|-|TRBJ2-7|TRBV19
TGTGCCAGTAGTGGCGCGCGGGGAATAACCTACGAGCAGTACTTC
CASSGARGITYEQYF
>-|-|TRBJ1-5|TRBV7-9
TGTGCCAGCAGCCCCTTGGGGAGGGGCCTCAATCAGCCCCAGCATTTT
CASSPLGRGLNQPQHF
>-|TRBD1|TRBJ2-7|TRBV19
TGTGCCAGTAGTATAAAGTCCGGACAGGGTTACGAGCAGTACTTC
CASSIKSGQGYEQYF
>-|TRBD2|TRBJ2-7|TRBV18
TGTGCCAGCTCACCAGGACTAGTGAACTACGAGCAGTACTTC
CASSPGLVNYEQYF
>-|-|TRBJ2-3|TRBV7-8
TGTGCCAGCAGCTCATGGGACGGTACTAGCACAGATACGCAGTATTTT
CASSSWDGTSTDTQYF
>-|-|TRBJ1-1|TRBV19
TGTGCCAGTAGAAAAGGACAGATTATGAACACTGAAGCTTTCTTT
CASRKGQIMNTEAFF
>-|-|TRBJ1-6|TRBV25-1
TGTGCCAGCAGTGAATTGGGGGAGGCAACCACCCTCCACTTT
CASSELGEATTLHF
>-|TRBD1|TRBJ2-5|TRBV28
TGTGCCAGCAGGGGCCGGGACAGGGGCCAAGAGACCCAGTACTTC
CASRGRDRGQETQYF
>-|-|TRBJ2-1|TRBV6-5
TGTGCCAGCAGTAATCGTCCGGGTCTTGTGGAGTTCTTC
CASSNRPGLVEFF
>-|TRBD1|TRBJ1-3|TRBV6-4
TGTGCCAGCGGGACAGGGGGAGCTGGAAACACCATATATTTT
CASGTGGAGNTIYF
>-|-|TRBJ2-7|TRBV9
TGTGCCAGCAGCCCCACGGGGGCCTCCTCCTACGAGCAGTACTTC
CASSPTGASSYEQYF
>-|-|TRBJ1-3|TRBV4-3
TGCGCCAGCAGCCGAGAAATATTAGGAAACACCATATATTTT
CASSREILGNTIYF
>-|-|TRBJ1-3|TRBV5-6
TGTGCCAGCAGCGTACAGGGTACTGGAAACACCATATATTTT
CASSVQGTGNTIYF
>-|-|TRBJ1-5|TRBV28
TGTGCCAGCAGTTTAGGAGTCGGCAGGGGAAATCAGCCCCAGCATTTT
CASSLGVGRGNQPQHF
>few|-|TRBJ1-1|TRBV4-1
TGCGCCAGCACCTCCACGGGGGGAGCTTTCTTT
CASTSTGGAFF
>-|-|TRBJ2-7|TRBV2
TGTGCCAGCAGTGCCCGCAGGGATAGTTACGAGCAGTACTTC
CASSARRDSYEQYF
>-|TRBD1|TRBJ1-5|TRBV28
TGTGCCAGCAGATTGGACAGGAACAATCAGCCCCAGCATTTT
CASRLDRNNQPQHF
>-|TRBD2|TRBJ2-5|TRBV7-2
TGTGCCAGCAGCTTAGGACTAGCGTGGGAGACCCAGTACTTC
CASSLGLAWETQYF
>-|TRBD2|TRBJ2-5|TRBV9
TGTGCCAGCAGCGCGGGGACTAGCGGGGGGGACCCAAAAGAGACCCAGTACTTC
CASSAGTSGGDPKETQYF
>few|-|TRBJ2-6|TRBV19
TGTGCCAGTAGTACCTACAGGGTGGCAGGGGCCAACGTCCTGACTTTC
CASSTYRVAGANVLTF
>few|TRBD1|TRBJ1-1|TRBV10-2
TGCGCCAGCAGTGAGGCAGGGGGCAACACTGAAGCTTTCTTT
CASSEAGGNTEAFF
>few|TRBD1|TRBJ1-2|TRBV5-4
TGTGCCAGCAGCTTCGACAGGGTTGGGGGCTACACCTTC
CASSFDRVGGYTF
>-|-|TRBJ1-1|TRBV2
TGTGCCAGCCCTTCCCCTGGGGGCCGGAATGCTGAAGCTTTCTTT
CASPSPGGRNAEAFF
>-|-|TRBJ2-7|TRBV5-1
TGCGCCAGCAGCTATGGGACGTATTCCTACGAGCAGTACTTC
CASSYGTYSYEQYF
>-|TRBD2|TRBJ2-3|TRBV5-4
TGTGCCAGCAGCCCGGCGGGGGGGCGCAAAGATACGCAGTATTTT
CASSPAGGRKDTQYF
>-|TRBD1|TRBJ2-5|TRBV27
TGTGCCAGCAGTTTCAGGGGGCAAGAGACCCAGTACTTC
CASSFRGQETQYF
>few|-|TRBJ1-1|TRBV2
TGTGCCAGCAGGACGAGGACCGAAGCTTTCTTT
CASRTRTEAFF